These 2 T cell receptor beta chains were all obtained from the same sample, sequenced in a study of siplizumab effects on memory and regulatory T cells (dated by TCRdb to about 2019). Mixed lymphocyte reaction cells were cocultured at 37°C for more than 5 days. The library was made by the immunoSEQ multiplex PCR assay. The table comes from immuneACCESS by way of TCRdb, which keeps in-frame sequences with V and J called. Part of the clones is missing from these tables; in studies checked, under half for an unresolved V gene and the rest for unknown reasons. Here the sample has more than 5,000 clones; approximately 46% occur a single time. 65% to 85% of the sample lies in the top ten. For these TCRs, the target antigens are not known. The sequenced material came from CFSE-low (dividing) CD8+ T cells sorted from an allogeneic mixed lymphocyte reaction. Receptor source: a human donor in good health; the cells came from an allogeneic mixed lymphocyte reaction. Some clones in this sample may be carry-over from other donors' samples.

This CDR3 reads CASSLEAGPQETQYF. CDR3 in DNA: TGCGCCAGCAGCTTGGAAGCGGGACCCCAAGAGACCCAGTACTTC. The chain recombines TRBV5-1 with TRBJ2-5, with 7 positions matching TRBD2. CDR1 is SGHRS, CDR2 YFSETQ, per germline. The CDR3 is 15 amino acids. With V trimmed by 0 bases and J by 1 base, 3 bases remained unmatched.

This clone was seen a few times. This chain uses TRBV27 with TRBJ2-3; 10 positions match TRBD2. The J segment lost 4 bases and the V segment lost 2 bases, leaving 6 bases of the junction unmatched. The CDR3 spans 16 residues. CDR1 is MNHEY, CDR2 SMNVEV, per germline (reference sequence). The CDR3 loop is CASSLIAAGGADTQYF. In DNA, the CDR3 is TGTGCCAGCAGTTTAATTGCAGCGGGAGGGGCAGATACGCAGTATTTT.